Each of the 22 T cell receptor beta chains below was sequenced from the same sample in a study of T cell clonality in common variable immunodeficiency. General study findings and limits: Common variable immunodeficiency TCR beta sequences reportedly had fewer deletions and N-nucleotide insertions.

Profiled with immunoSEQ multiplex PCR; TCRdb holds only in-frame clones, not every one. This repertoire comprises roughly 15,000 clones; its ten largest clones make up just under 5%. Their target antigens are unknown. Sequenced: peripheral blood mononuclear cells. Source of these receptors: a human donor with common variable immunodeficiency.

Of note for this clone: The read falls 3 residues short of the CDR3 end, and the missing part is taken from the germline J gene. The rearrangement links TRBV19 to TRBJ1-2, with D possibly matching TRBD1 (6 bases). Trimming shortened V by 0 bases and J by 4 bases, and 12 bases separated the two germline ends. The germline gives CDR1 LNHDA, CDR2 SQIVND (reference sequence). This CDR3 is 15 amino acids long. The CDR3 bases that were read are TGTGCCAGTAGTATAGATACAGGGCTACGCTATGGC. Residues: CASSIDTGLRYG. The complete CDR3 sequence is CASSIDTGLRYGYTF.

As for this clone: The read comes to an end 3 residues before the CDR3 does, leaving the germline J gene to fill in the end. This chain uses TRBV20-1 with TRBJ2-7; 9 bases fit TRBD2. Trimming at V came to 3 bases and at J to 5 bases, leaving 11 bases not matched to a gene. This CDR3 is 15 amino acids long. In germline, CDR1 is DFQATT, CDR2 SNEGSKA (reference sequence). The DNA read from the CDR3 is TGCAGTGCTAGGGGCGCGGGAGGGCCGTCCCACGAG. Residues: CSARGAGGPSHE. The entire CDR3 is CSARGAGGPSHEQYF.

CDR3 protein: CASTLRGGSTGELFF. CDR3 DNA (partial): TGTGCCAGCACCCTCCGAGGGGGATCCACCGGGGAG. This chain links TRBV7-3 with TRBJ2-2; maybe TRBD1 (6 bases). The observed sequence ends 3 residues before the CDR3 terminus, with the missing tail filled in from the germline J gene. The germline V gene has CDR1 SGHTA and CDR2 FQGTGA. There are 15 residues in the CDR3. V gave up 7 bases and J gave up 4 bases, with 16 bases separating them.

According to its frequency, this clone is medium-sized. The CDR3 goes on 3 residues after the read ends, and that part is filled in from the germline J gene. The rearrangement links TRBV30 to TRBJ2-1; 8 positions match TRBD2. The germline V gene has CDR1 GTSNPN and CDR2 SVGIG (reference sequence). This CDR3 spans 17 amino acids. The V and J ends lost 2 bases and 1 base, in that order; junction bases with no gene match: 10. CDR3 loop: CAWSPRGGRPSYNEQFF. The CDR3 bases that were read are TGTGCCTGGAGTCCCCGGGGGGGGCGCCCATCCTACAATGAG.

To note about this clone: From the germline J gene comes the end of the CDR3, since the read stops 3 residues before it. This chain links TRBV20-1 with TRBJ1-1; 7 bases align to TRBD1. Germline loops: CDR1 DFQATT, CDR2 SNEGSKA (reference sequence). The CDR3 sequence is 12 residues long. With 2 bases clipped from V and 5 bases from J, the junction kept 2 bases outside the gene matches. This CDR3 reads CSARRGRTEAFF. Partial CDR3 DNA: TGCAGTGCTAGAAGGGGGCGTACTGAA.

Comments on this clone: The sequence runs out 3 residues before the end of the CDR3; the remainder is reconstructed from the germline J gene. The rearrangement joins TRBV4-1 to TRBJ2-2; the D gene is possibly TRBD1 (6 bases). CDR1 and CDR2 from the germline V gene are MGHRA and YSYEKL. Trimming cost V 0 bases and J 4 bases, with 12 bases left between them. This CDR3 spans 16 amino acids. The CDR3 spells CASSQEAGVGTGELFF. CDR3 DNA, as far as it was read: TGCGCCAGCAGCCAAGAGGCAGGGGTGGGCACCGGGGAG.

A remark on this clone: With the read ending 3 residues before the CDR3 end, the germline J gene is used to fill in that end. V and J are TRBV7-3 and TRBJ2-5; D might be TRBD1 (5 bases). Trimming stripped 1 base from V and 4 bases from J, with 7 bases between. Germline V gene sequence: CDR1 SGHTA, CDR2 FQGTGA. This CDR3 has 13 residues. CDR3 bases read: TGTGCCAGCAGCTTAATCAGGGCAGAGACC. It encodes CASSLIRAET. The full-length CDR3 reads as CASSLIRAETQYF.

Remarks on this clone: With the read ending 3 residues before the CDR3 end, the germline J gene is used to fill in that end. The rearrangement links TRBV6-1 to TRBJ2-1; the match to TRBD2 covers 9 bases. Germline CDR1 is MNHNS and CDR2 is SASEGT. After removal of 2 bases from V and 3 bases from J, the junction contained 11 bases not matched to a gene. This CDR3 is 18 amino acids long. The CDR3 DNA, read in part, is TGTGCCAGCAGTGAAAGGTTTGTAGCGGGAGTACTCTACAATGAG. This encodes CASSERFVAGVLYNE. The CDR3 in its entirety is CASSERFVAGVLYNEQFF.

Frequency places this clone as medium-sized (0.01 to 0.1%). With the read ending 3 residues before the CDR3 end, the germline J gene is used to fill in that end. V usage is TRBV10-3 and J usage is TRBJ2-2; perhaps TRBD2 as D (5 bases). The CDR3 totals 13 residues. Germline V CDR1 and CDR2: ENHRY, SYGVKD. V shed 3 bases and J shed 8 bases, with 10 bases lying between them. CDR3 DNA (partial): TGTGCCATCAGTGATCTAGCAACAGGGGAG. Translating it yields CAISDLATGE. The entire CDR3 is CAISDLATGELFF.

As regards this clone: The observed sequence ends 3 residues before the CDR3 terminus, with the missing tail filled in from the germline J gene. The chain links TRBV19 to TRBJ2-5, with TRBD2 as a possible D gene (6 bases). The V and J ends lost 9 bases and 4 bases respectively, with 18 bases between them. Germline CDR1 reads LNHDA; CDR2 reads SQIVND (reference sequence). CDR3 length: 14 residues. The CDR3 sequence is CASMIPGAGETQYF. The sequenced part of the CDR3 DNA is TGTGCCAGCATGATTCCTGGAGCGGGAGAGACC.

Partial CDR3 DNA: TGTGCCAGCTCACCACCCAGCGGGGGGGCCGCAGAGACC. Translation gives CASSPPSGGAAET. The whole CDR3 protein reads CASSPPSGGAAETQYF. The gene calls are TRBV18 and TRBJ2-5; 10 bases line up with TRBD2. The read stops 3 residues short of the end of the CDR3; the missing end is completed from the germline J gene. The CDR3 covers 16 residues. Germline V gene data show CDR1 as KGHSH and CDR2 as LQKENI. The ends lost 0 bases at V and 4 bases at J; junction bases unmatched: 5. The full variable domain, with the rest looked up from reference TRBV18 and TRBJ2-5, is NAGVMQNPRHLVRRRGQEARLRCSPMKGHSHVYWYRQLPEEGLKFMVYLQKENIIDESGMPKERFSAEFPKEGPSILRIQQVVRGDSAAYFCASSPPSGGAAETQYFGPGTRLLVL.

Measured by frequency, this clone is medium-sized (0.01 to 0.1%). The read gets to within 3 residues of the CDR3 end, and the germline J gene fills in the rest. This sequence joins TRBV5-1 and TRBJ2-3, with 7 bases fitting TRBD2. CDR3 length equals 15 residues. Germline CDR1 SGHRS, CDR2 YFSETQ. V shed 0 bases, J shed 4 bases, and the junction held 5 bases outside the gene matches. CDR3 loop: CASSLAGTNPDTQYF. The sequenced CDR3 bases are TGCGCCAGCAGCTTGGCCGGGACTAACCCAGATACG.

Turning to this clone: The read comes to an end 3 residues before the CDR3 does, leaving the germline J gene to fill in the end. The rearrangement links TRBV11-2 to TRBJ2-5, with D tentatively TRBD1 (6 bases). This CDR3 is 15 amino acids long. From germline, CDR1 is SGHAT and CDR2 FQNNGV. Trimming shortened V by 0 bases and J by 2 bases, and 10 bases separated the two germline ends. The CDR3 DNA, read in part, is TGTGCCAGCAGCTTAGATAGGGGGAGACAAGAGACC. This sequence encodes CASSLDRGRQET. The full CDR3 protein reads CASSLDRGRQETQYF.

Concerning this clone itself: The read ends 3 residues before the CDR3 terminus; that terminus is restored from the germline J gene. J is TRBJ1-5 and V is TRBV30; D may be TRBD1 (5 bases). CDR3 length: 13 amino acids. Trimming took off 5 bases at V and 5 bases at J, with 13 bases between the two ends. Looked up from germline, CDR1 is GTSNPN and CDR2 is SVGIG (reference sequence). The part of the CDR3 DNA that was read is TGTGCCTGGGGCCCTCGGGGGGATCAGCCC. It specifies CAWGPRGDQP. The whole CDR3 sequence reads CAWGPRGDQPQHF.

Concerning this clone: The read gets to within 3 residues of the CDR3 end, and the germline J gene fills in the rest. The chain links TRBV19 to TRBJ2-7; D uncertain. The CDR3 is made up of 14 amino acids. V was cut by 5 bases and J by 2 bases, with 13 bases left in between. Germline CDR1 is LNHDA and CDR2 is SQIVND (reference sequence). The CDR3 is CASSGGSQPYEQYF. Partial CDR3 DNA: TGTGCCAGTAGTGGCGGCTCCCAGCCCTACGAG.

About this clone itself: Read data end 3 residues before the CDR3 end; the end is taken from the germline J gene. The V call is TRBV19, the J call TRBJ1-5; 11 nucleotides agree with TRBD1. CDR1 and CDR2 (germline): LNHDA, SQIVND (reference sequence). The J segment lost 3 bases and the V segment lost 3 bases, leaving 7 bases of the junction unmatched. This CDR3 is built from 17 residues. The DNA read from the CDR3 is TGTGCCAGTAGTATCGGACAGGGGGCGGGTTTCAATCAGCCC. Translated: CASSIGQGAGFNQP. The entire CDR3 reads CASSIGQGAGFNQPQHF.

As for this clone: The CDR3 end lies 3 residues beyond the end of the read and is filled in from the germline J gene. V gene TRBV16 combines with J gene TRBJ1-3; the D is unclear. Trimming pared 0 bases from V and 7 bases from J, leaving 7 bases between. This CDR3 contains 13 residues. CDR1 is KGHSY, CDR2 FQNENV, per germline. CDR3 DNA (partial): TGTGCCAGCAGCCAATCGGCAGCGAACACC. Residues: CASSQSAANT. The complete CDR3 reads CASSQSAANTIYF.

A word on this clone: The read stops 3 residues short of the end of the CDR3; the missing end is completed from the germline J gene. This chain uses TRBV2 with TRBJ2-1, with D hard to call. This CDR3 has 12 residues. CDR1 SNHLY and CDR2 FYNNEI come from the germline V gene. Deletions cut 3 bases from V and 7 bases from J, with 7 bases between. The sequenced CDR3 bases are TGTGCCAGCAGTGATTGGCAGAATGAG. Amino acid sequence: CASSDWQNE. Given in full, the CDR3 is CASSDWQNEQFF.

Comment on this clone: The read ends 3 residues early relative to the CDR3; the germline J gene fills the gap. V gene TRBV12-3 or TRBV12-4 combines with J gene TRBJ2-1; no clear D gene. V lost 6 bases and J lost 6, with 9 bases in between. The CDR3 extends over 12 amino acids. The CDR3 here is CASSLRPNEQFF. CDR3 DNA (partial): TGTGCCAGCAGCCTGCGTCCCAATGAG.

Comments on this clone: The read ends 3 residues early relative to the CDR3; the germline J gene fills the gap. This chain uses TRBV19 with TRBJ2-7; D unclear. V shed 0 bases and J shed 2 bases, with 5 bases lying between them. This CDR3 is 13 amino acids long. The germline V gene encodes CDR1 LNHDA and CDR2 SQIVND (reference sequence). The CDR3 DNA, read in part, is TGTGCCAGTAGTATAGAACAAACCTACGAG. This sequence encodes CASSIEQTYE. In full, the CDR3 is CASSIEQTYEQYF.

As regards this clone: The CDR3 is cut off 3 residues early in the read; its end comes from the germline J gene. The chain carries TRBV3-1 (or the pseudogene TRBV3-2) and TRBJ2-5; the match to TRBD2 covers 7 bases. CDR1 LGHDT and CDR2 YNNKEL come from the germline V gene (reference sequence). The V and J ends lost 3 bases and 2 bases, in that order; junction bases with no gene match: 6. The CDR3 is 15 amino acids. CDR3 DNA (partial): TGTGCCAGCAGCCACCTGGGGGGGACTCAAGAGACC. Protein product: CASSHLGGTQET. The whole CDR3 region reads CASSHLGGTQETQYF.

The CDR3 protein is CASSESGQGAFLGKNIQYF. Partial CDR3 DNA: TGTGCCAGCAGTGAATCGGGACAGGGGGCTTTCTTGGGCAAAAACATT. V usage is TRBV6-1 and J usage is TRBJ2-4; TRBD1 agrees at 12 bases. The observed sequence ends 3 residues before the CDR3 terminus, with the missing tail filled in from the germline J gene. The germline CDR1 and CDR2 sequences are MNHNS and SASEGT. This CDR3 region has 19 residues. Germline trimming cut 2 bases from V and 3 bases from J; bases unmatched to any gene: 11.